One sample yielded the 6 T cell receptor beta chains listed below, sequenced in a study of blood T cell repertoires in COVID-19. Method: immunoSEQ multiplex PCR; TCRdb's copy keeps in-frame clones and lacks some. Found here are 250,000 or so clones, around 85% of them singletons; the top ten hold more than 6%. The specimen sequenced was peripheral blood. These TCRs come from a woman aged 55-70 years with active or convalescent COVID-19.

The genes are TRBV7-9 and TRBJ2-7; TRBD2 aligns across 9 bases. J lost 3 bases, V lost 8 bases, and 14 bases had no gene match. The CDR3 is 16 residues long. Germline CDR1 reads SEHNR; CDR2 reads FQNEAQ (reference sequence). In DNA form, the CDR3 reads TGTGCCAGCCAGGCGCTAGCGGGGACCACCGGCTACGAGCAGTACGTC. Protein sequence: CASQALAGTTGYEQYV.

CDR3 sequence: CASSEGTGGTGELFF. In DNA, the CDR3 is TGTGCCAGCAGTGAAGGGACAGGGGGGACCGGGGAGCTGTTTTTT. V and J are TRBV2 and TRBJ2-2, with 10 bases that match TRBD1. The ends lost 1 base at V and 5 bases at J; junction bases unmatched: 1. The CDR3 sequence is 15 residues long. Germline-derived CDR1 and CDR2 are SNHLY and FYNNEI. The whole variable domain, remainder taken from reference TRBV2 and TRBJ2-2, is EPEVTQTPSHQVTQMGQEVILRCVPISNHLYFYWYRQILGQKVEFLVSFYNNEISEKSEIFDDQFSVERPDGSNFTLKIRSTKLEDSAMYFCASSEGTGGTGELFFGEGSRLTVL.

This chain connects TRBV7-3 to TRBJ1-1; 8 nucleotides agree with TRBD1. The CDR3 is made up of 15 amino acids. The trim removed 4 bases at V and 5 bases at J, leaving 9 bases unmatched. Germline V gene data show CDR1 as SGHTA and CDR2 as FQGTGA. The CDR3 nucleotides are TGTGCCAGCAGCTCCCAGGGGGCGAGATGGACTGAAGCTTTCTTT. Amino acids: CASSSQGARWTEAFF.

This clone was detected once. V gene TRBV24-1 combines with J gene TRBJ2-3, with a possible D match to TRBD1 (6 bases). The CDR3 contains 17 residues. Deletions cut 5 bases from V and 3 bases from J, with 20 bases between. Germline lookup yields CDR1 KGHDR and CDR2 SFDVKD. The CDR3 nucleotides read TGTGCCACCAGTGCTCCCAGCGACCTAGGGGGTACAGATACGCAGTATTTT. It translates to CATSAPSDLGGTDTQYF.

This chain links TRBV5-1 with TRBJ2-7, with TRBD2 matching 14 bases. The CDR3 is made up of 17 amino acids. The germline CDR1 and CDR2 sequences are SGHRS and YFSETQ. With 4 bases clipped from V and 2 bases from J, the junction kept 8 bases outside the gene matches. CDR3: CASSGGTSGSPPYEQYF. CDR3 DNA: TGCGCCAGCAGCGGGGGGACTAGCGGGAGCCCCCCCTACGAGCAGTACTTC.

The chain uses TRBV27 and TRBJ1-2; D unclear. The length of the CDR3 is 14 residues. Germline CDR1 reads MNHEY; CDR2 reads SMNVEV (reference sequence). V was trimmed by 3 bases and J by 1 base, leaving 9 bases between them. In DNA form, the CDR3 reads TGTGCCAGCAGTTTTGGCCGTTTTAACTATGGCTACACCTTC. Translating gives CASSFGRFNYGYTF.